This entry lists 7 T cell receptor beta chains sequenced from one sample in a study of blood T cell repertoires in COVID-19. Clones were sequenced by immunoSEQ multiplex PCR, and TCRdb holds only the in-frame ones, with some missing. Altogether 250,000 or so clones are present, over 80% being singletons, with the ten largest covering around 0.87%. Sequencing used PBMCs or T cells enriched from blood (not recorded which). Source of these receptors: a middle-aged man who had been exposed to COVID-19.

The gene calls are TRBV19 and TRBJ2-1; 15 bases line up with TRBD2. This CDR3 comprises 13 residues. Germline V gives CDR1 LNHDA, CDR2 SQIVND (reference sequence). The V and J ends lost 8 bases and 9 bases, in that order; junction bases with no gene match: 2. The CDR3 sequence: CASGLAGGPEQFF. In nucleotides, the CDR3 is TGTGCCAGTGGACTAGCGGGGGGGCCTGAGCAGTTCTTC. Based on the CDR3 plus reference TRBV19 and TRBJ2-1, the full variable domain is DGGITQSPKYLFRKEGQNVTLSCEQNLNHDAMYWYRQDPGQGLRLIYYSQIVNDFQKGDIAEGYSVSREKKESFPLTVTSAQKNPTAFYLCASGLAGGPEQFFGPGTRLTVL.

The J gene is TRBJ1-1, the V gene TRBV18, with D maybe TRBD1 (6 bases). There are 14 residues in the CDR3. Germline V CDR1 and CDR2: KGHSH, LQKENI. The V end lost 3 bases, the J end lost 2 bases, and 10 bases lay between the germline ends. The CDR3 region is CASSPTGDNTEAFF. DNA for the CDR3: TGTGCCAGCTCACCGACAGGAGATAACACTGAAGCTTTCTTT.

J is TRBJ2-3 and V is TRBV29-1; TRBD2 agrees at 10 bases. This CDR3 spans 16 amino acids. Germline V gene sequence: CDR1 SQVTM, CDR2 ANQGSEA. With V trimmed by 2 bases and J by 6 bases, 11 bases remained unmatched. The CDR3: CSVEMASGGPRDTQYF. The CDR3 DNA sequence: TGCAGCGTTGAAATGGCTAGCGGGGGACCTAGGGATACGCAGTATTTT.

The chain joins TRBV11-3 to TRBJ1-1; the D is unclear. V lost 0 bases, J lost 3 bases, and 5 bases lay in between. There are 13 residues in the CDR3. Germline V CDR1 and CDR2: SGHNT, YENEEA. The CDR3 here is CASSLERYTEAFF. CDR3 in DNA: TGTGCCAGCAGCTTAGAGAGGTACACTGAAGCTTTCTTT.

Details on this clone: Different DNA sequences within this sample yield the same CDR3. The rearrangement uses TRBV28 and TRBJ1-2, with 12 nucleotides matching TRBD1. Looked up from germline, CDR1 is MDHEN and CDR2 is SYDVKM. This CDR3 has 16 amino acids. V was clipped by 1 base and J by 2 bases; unmatched bases: 2. The CDR3 protein is CASSLSGTGGNYGYTF. CDR3 nucleotide sequence: TGTGCCAGCAGTTTATCCGGGACAGGGGGCAACTATGGCTACACCTTC.

DNA for the CDR3: TGTGCCAGCAGTTTAATAGGAGTGAACACTGAAGCTTTCTTT. Translated, it gives CASSLIGVNTEAFF. J is TRBJ1-1 and V is TRBV5-5; no firm D call. CDR1 and CDR2 (germline): SGHKS, YYEKEE (reference sequence). Trimming pared 5 bases from V and 0 bases from J, leaving 11 bases between. The CDR3 runs to 14 residues.

The rearrangement joins TRBV15 to TRBJ1-4; possible D gene TRBD1, 5 bases. The V end was cut by 0 bases, the J end by 8 bases, with 13 bases between. This CDR3 region has 15 residues. Germline lookup yields CDR1 LNHNV and CDR2 YYDKDF (reference sequence). The CDR3 DNA follows: TGTGCCACCAGCAGAGATTTGGCAGGGCTAGAAAAACTGTTTTTT. Amino acid sequence: CATSRDLAGLEKLFF. Together with reference TRBV15 and TRBJ1-4, the CDR3 gives the full variable domain: DAMVIQNPRYQVTQFGKPVTLSCSQTLNHNVMYWYQQKSSQAPKLLFHYYDKDFNNEADTPDNFQSRRPNTSFCFLDIRSPGLGDTAMYLCATSRDLAGLEKLFFGSGTQLSVL.